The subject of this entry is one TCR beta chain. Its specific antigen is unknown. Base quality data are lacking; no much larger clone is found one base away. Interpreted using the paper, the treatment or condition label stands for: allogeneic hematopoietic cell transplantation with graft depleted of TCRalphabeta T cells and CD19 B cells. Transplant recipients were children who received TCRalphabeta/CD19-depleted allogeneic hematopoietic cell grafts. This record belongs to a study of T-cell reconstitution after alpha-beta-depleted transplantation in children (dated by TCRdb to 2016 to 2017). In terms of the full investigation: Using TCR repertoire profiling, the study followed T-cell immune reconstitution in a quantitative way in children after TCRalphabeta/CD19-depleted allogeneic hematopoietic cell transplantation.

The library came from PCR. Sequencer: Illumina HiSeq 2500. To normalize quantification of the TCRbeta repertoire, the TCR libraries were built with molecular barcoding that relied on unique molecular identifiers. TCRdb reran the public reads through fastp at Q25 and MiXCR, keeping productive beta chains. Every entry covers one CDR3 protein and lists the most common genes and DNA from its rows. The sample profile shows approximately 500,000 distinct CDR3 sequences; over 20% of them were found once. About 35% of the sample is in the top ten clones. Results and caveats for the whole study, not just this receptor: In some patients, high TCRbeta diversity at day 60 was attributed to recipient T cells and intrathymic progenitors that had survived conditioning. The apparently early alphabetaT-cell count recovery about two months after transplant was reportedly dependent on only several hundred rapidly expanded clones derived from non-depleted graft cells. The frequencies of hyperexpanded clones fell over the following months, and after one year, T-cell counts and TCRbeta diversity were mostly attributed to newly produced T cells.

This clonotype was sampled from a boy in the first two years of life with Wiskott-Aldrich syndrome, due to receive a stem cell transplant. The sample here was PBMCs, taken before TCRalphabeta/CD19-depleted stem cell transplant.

The DNA sequence reads TGTGCCAGCAGCACAAAGCCGGTCGGACTATATGGCTACACCTTC. It codes for CASSTKPVGLYGYTF. The rearrangement combines TRBV7-2 with TRBJ1-2, with no D gene named confidently. V is reduced by 5 bases and J by 5 bases, leaving a spacing of 18 bases between them. The cysteine opens and the phenylalanine closes a CDR3 of 15 amino acids. The retained sequence is limited to the CDR3, 45 bases, with the frame set at the first base. The germline V gene gives CDR1 as SGHTA and CDR2 as FQGNSA.